This record looks at one T cell receptor beta chain sequence and its context. Its specificity is not known. This sample was included in a study of T cell responses to AZD1222 COVID-19 vaccine. The length of the CDR3 is 14 residues. The V end was cut by 5 bases, the J end by 0 bases, with 11 bases between. The germline gives CDR1 SEHNR, CDR2 FQNEAQ (reference sequence). Method: immunoSEQ multiplex PCR; TCRdb's copy keeps in-frame clones and lacks some. The sample contains around 120,000 clones, 88% of which appear only once. The study, taken as a whole, reports: It was only a handful of AZD1222 recipients who were seropositive at baseline. Dominant CD4 TCR responses targeted spike regions 160-218 and 743-854.

This sequence joins TRBV7-9 and TRBJ2-7; no definite D call. The TCR originated in an adult in good health. Sequencing used peripheral blood, obtained on day 0 of AZD1222 vaccination. CDR3 loop: CASSPQESSYEQYF. The CDR3 DNA is TGTGCCAGCAGCCCTCAGGAGAGCTCCTACGAGCAGTACTTC.